A selection of T cell receptor beta chains follows, all from one sample in a study of ipilimumab plus nivolumab after autologous stem cell transplantation. The method was immunoSEQ multiplex PCR; TCRdb's version includes in-frame clones alone and lacks a portion of them. The profile covers 43,000 or so clones, with 70% to 90% appearing a single time and 0.7% to 0.95% taken by the ten largest. Sequenced here: PBMCs, sampled in a trial of ipilimumab plus nivolumab as post-transplant consolidation. These receptors came from a male donor with multiple myeloma. Each CDR3 is given with its conserved first and last residue. A D gene is named only where the DNA matches it firmly. Size values are once, few and many counts, or a class for expanded clones, and some rows have none.

V gene: TRBV7-6
clone size: -
J gene: TRBJ2-2
D gene: -
CDR3 length: 16
CDR3 protein: CASRRTAPPRTGELFF
CDR3 DNA: TGTGCCAGCAGACGCACAGCCCCCCCTCGCACCGGGGAGCTGTTTTTT

V gene: TRBV27
clone size: -
J gene: TRBJ1-2
D gene: -
CDR3 length: 13
CDR3 protein: CASSPRVLYGYTF
CDR3 DNA: TGTGCCAGCAGCCCCCGAGTCCTTTATGGCTACACCTTC

V gene: TRBV18
clone size: -
J gene: TRBJ2-5
D gene: -
CDR3 length: 15
CDR3 protein: CASSWPPGLPETQYF
CDR3 DNA: TGTGCCAGCTCATGGCCTCCGGGACTGCCAGAGACCCAGTACTTC

V gene: TRBV19
clone size: -
J gene: TRBJ1-5
D gene: -
CDR3 length: 18
CDR3 protein: CASSTRSTGFDSNQPQHF
CDR3 DNA: TGTGCCAGTAGTACTCGCTCGACAGGCTTCGATAGCAATCAGCCCCAGCATTTT

V gene: TRBV2
clone size: -
J gene: TRBJ1-2
D gene: TRBD1
CDR3 length: 13
CDR3 protein: CASRETGVNGYTF
CDR3 DNA: TGTGCCAGCAGAGAGACAGGGGTTAATGGCTACACCTTC

V gene: TRBV6-4
clone size: -
J gene: TRBJ2-2
D gene: -
CDR3 length: 15
CDR3 protein: CASKTQGGHAGELFF
CDR3 DNA: TGTGCCAGTAAAACACAGGGAGGTCACGCCGGGGAGCTGTTTTTT

V gene: TRBV5-1
clone size: -
J gene: TRBJ2-4
D gene: TRBD1
CDR3 length: 17
CDR3 protein: CASSPGQGSEGKNIQYF
CDR3 DNA: TGCGCCAGCTCGCCGGGACAGGGGTCGGAGGGCAAAAACATTCAGTACTTC

V gene: TRBV4-1
clone size: -
J gene: TRBJ2-1
D gene: -
CDR3 length: 15
CDR3 protein: CASSQERLAWNEQFF
CDR3 DNA: TGCGCCAGCAGCCAAGAGCGGCTAGCGTGGAATGAGCAGTTCTTC

V gene: TRBV2
clone size: -
J gene: TRBJ1-1
D gene: -
CDR3 length: 13
CDR3 protein: CASSTSSLTEAFF
CDR3 DNA: TGTGCCAGCAGTACTAGCAGCCTAACTGAAGCTTTCTTT

V gene: TRBV19
clone size: once
J gene: TRBJ1-2
D gene: -
CDR3 length: 14
CDR3 protein: CASSGPGMAYGYTF
CDR3 DNA: TGTGCCAGTAGCGGACCAGGGATGGCCTATGGCTACACCTTC

V gene: TRBV2
clone size: -
J gene: TRBJ2-7
D gene: -
CDR3 length: 13
CDR3 protein: CASNGGVSYEQYF
CDR3 DNA: TGTGCCAGCAACGGAGGAGTTTCCTACGAGCAGTACTTC

V gene: TRBV5-1
clone size: -
J gene: TRBJ1-1
D gene: -
CDR3 length: 14
CDR3 protein: CASAIPSGNTEAFF
CDR3 DNA: TGCGCCAGCGCCATTCCATCGGGGAACACTGAAGCTTTCTTT

V gene: TRBV18
clone size: few
J gene: TRBJ1-2
D gene: -
CDR3 length: 16
CDR3 protein: CASSPPDRPRLYGYTF
CDR3 DNA: TGTGCCAGCTCACCACCCGACAGGCCCCGCCTCTATGGCTACACCTTC

V gene: TRBV19
clone size: -
J gene: TRBJ1-5
D gene: TRBD1
CDR3 length: 17
CDR3 protein: CASSILLQGARSQPQHF
CDR3 DNA: TGTGCCAGTAGTATATTGTTACAGGGGGCGAGATCTCAGCCCCAGCATTTT

V gene: TRBV30
clone size: -
J gene: TRBJ1-5
D gene: -
CDR3 length: 13
CDR3 protein: CAWSGQGNQPQHF
CDR3 DNA: TGTGCCTGGAGTGGACAGGGCAATCAGCCCCAGCATTTT

V gene: TRBV7-3
clone size: -
J gene: TRBJ2-5
D gene: -
CDR3 length: 15
CDR3 protein: CASSPGGLYQETQYF
CDR3 DNA: TGTGCCAGCAGCCCCGGGGGACTCTACCAAGAGACCCAGTACTTC

V gene: TRBV6-5
clone size: -
J gene: TRBJ1-4
D gene: TRBD1
CDR3 length: 14
CDR3 protein: CASSYRGRNEKLFF
CDR3 DNA: TGTGCCAGCAGTTACAGGGGGCGGAATGAAAAACTGTTTTTT

V gene: TRBV11-2
clone size: -
J gene: TRBJ2-7
D gene: -
CDR3 length: 13
CDR3 protein: CASSLGTSYEQYF
CDR3 DNA: TGTGCCAGCAGCTTAGGCACCTCCTACGAGCAGTACTTC

V gene: TRBV30
clone size: once
J gene: TRBJ1-3
D gene: -
CDR3 length: 14
CDR3 protein: CAWSVQGSGNTIYF
CDR3 DNA: TGTGCCTGGAGTGTACAGGGCAGTGGAAACACCATATATTTT

V gene: TRBV10-3
clone size: -
J gene: TRBJ2-6
D gene: TRBD1
CDR3 length: 18
CDR3 protein: CAISEPGGQGVGANVLTF
CDR3 DNA: TGTGCCATCAGTGAGCCGGGGGGACAGGGGGTTGGGGCCAACGTCCTGACTTTC

V gene: TRBV11-2
clone size: -
J gene: TRBJ2-3
D gene: -
CDR3 length: 18
CDR3 protein: CASSLGFRRGNDADTQYF
CDR3 DNA: TGTGCCAGCAGCTTAGGGTTTCGCCGGGGAAATGACGCAGATACGCAGTATTTT

V gene: TRBV7-9
clone size: few
J gene: TRBJ2-7
D gene: TRBD2
CDR3 length: 13
CDR3 protein: CASSPGRGGEQYF
CDR3 DNA: TGTGCCAGCAGCCCAGGGAGGGGAGGCGAGCAGTACTTC

V gene: TRBV5-1
clone size: -
J gene: TRBJ2-7
D gene: -
CDR3 length: 13
CDR3 protein: CASSLEVTHEQYF
CDR3 DNA: TGCGCCAGCAGCTTGGAAGTGACCCACGAGCAGTACTTC

V gene: TRBV25-1
clone size: -
J gene: TRBJ1-4
D gene: -
CDR3 length: 17
CDR3 protein: CASSEWNGVLINEKLFF
CDR3 DNA: TGTGCCAGCAGTGAATGGAATGGGGTCCTGATTAATGAAAAACTGTTTTTT

V gene: TRBV5-6
clone size: -
J gene: TRBJ2-5
D gene: -
CDR3 length: 13
CDR3 protein: CASRRDSFGTQYF
CDR3 DNA: TGTGCCAGCAGACGCGACTCGTTCGGGACCCAGTACTTC

V gene: TRBV7-6
clone size: -
J gene: TRBJ2-1
D gene: -
CDR3 length: 14
CDR3 protein: CASSLDTRVDEQFF
CDR3 DNA: TGTGCCAGCAGCTTAGACACTAGGGTCGATGAGCAGTTCTTC

V gene: TRBV19
clone size: once
J gene: TRBJ2-1
D gene: -
CDR3 length: 16
CDR3 protein: CASSIELARTPGEQFF
CDR3 DNA: TGTGCCAGTAGTATAGAGCTAGCACGGACCCCAGGTGAGCAGTTCTTC

V gene: TRBV10-3
clone size: -
J gene: TRBJ2-7
D gene: TRBD2
CDR3 length: 16
CDR3 protein: CAIRTSGGPSSYEQYF
CDR3 DNA: TGTGCCATCAGGACTAGCGGGGGGCCCAGCTCCTACGAGCAGTACTTC

V gene: TRBV28
clone size: -
J gene: TRBJ2-1
D gene: -
CDR3 length: 13
CDR3 protein: CASSESSYNEQFF
CDR3 DNA: TGTGCCAGCTCGGAGAGCTCCTACAATGAGCAGTTCTTC

V gene: TRBV6-1
clone size: -
J gene: TRBJ2-5
D gene: -
CDR3 length: 12
CDR3 protein: CASTGPGETQYF
CDR3 DNA: TGTGCCAGCACCGGGCCGGGGGAGACCCAGTACTTC

V gene: TRBV6-6
clone size: once
J gene: TRBJ1-4
D gene: -
CDR3 length: 13
CDR3 protein: CASREDSNEKLFF
CDR3 DNA: TGTGCCAGCAGAGAGGACAGTAATGAAAAACTGTTTTTT

V gene: TRBV11-3
clone size: -
J gene: TRBJ2-5
D gene: -
CDR3 length: 13
CDR3 protein: CASSFVRTSTQYF
CDR3 DNA: TGTGCCAGCAGCTTCGTTCGGACCTCGACCCAGTACTTC

V gene: TRBV30
clone size: -
J gene: TRBJ2-7
D gene: TRBD2
CDR3 length: 17
CDR3 protein: CAWMLKETLAGAYEQYF
CDR3 DNA: TGTGCCTGGATGCTTAAAGAAACACTAGCGGGGGCCTACGAGCAGTACTTC

V gene: TRBV2
clone size: -
J gene: TRBJ1-4
D gene: -
CDR3 length: 12
CDR3 protein: CASARTNEKLFF
CDR3 DNA: TGTGCCAGCGCACGGACTAATGAAAAACTGTTTTTT

V gene: TRBV25-1
clone size: -
J gene: TRBJ1-6
D gene: -
CDR3 length: 15
CDR3 protein: CASSPRDSYNSPLHF
CDR3 DNA: TGTGCCAGCAGCCCCCGGGACTCCTATAATTCACCCCTCCACTTT

V gene: TRBV5-1
clone size: -
J gene: TRBJ1-1
D gene: -
CDR3 length: 14
CDR3 protein: CASSLGGVATEAFF
CDR3 DNA: TGCGCCAGCAGCTTGGGGGGAGTCGCCACTGAAGCTTTCTTT

V gene: TRBV9
clone size: -
J gene: TRBJ2-3
D gene: TRBD1
CDR3 length: 17
CDR3 protein: CASSVGPGQGLTDTQYF
CDR3 DNA: TGTGCCAGCAGCGTGGGCCCGGGACAGGGACTCACAGATACGCAGTATTTT

V gene: TRBV5-1
clone size: -
J gene: TRBJ1-1
D gene: -
CDR3 length: 15
CDR3 protein: CASSLARVADTEAFF
CDR3 DNA: TGCGCCAGCAGCTTGGCGCGGGTTGCGGACACTGAAGCTTTCTTT

V gene: TRBV5-1
clone size: -
J gene: TRBJ1-5
D gene: -
CDR3 length: 15
CDR3 protein: CASRPTGSGSQPQHF
CDR3 DNA: TGCGCCAGCAGGCCAACAGGGTCCGGTAGTCAGCCCCAGCATTTT

V gene: TRBV19
clone size: -
J gene: TRBJ2-7
D gene: TRBD1
CDR3 length: 14
CDR3 protein: CASSILDRAYEQYF
CDR3 DNA: TGTGCCAGTAGTATCCTGGACAGGGCGTACGAGCAGTACTTC

V gene: TRBV29-1
clone size: -
J gene: TRBJ2-2
D gene: TRBD1
CDR3 length: 13
CDR3 protein: CSVPGGYTGELFF
CDR3 DNA: TGCAGCGTCCCAGGGGGCTACACCGGGGAGCTGTTTTTT

V gene: TRBV29-1
clone size: once
J gene: TRBJ1-2
D gene: -
CDR3 length: 12
CDR3 protein: CSVEDVGYGYTF
CDR3 DNA: TGCAGCGTTGAAGATGTGGGCTATGGCTACACCTTC